One sample yielded the 15 T cell receptor beta chains listed below, sequenced in a study of read filtering for tumor transcriptome and immune sequencing. From approximately 400 ng of RNA, a library with molecular barcoded alpha/delta and beta/gamma adaptors was made. Via MiXCR, TCRdb re-called the reads, giving one row per CDR3 protein. The sample records about 86,000 distinct CDR3 sequences, around an eighth being singletons. Sequencing was performed on a population of CD138-negative cells sorted from bone marrow. Receptor source: a donor aged 40 or over with multiple myeloma.

The V gene is TRBV23-1, the J gene TRBJ2-7; D may be TRBD1 (5 bases). TRBV23-1 is an ORF, and what it does is uncertain. Trimming removed 2 bases at V and 0 bases at J, with 8 bases between. This CDR3 is built from 14 residues. The DNA of the CDR3 is TGCGCCAGCAGTCAAGCAGGGTTCTCCTACGAGCAGTACTTC. This translates into CASSQAGFSYEQYF.

A note on this clonotype: This may be a read error, as it is one base from a much larger clone. V and J are TRBV11-2 and TRBJ2-1; no definite D call. From germline, CDR1 is SGHAT and CDR2 FQNNGV. The CDR3 runs 16 residues. The DNA of the CDR3 is TGTGCCAGCAGCTTAGGGAACAGTCGCTCCTGCAATGAGCAGTTCTTC. Residues: CASSLGNSRSCNEQFF. Full variable domain (outside the CDR3, taken from reference TRBV11-2 and TRBJ2-1): EAGVAQSPRYKIIEKRQSVAFWCNPISGHATLYWYQQILGQGPKLLIQFQNNGVVDDSQLPKDRFSAERLKGVDSTLKIQPAKLEDSAVYLCASSLGNSRSCNEQFFGPGTRLTVL.

In this sample, this clonotype turned up a few times. This may be a read error, as it is one base from a much larger clone. The V gene is TRBV6-6, the J gene TRBJ2-2; D remains ambiguous. Germline values: CDR1 MNHNY, CDR2 SVGAGI (reference sequence). The CDR3 runs 15 residues. The V and J ends lost 7 bases and 2 bases respectively, with 14 bases between them. CDR3 bases: TGTGCCAGCATAGCTATGGGTGCTAACACCGGGGAGCTGTTTTTT. Its protein is CASIAMGANTGELFF.

This clonotype was seen many times. CDR3 nucleotides: TGCGCCAGCAGCTTGGTGGAGGGGTCCAATGAGCAGTTCTTC. It codes for CASSLVEGSNEQFF. This chain joins TRBV5-1 and TRBJ2-1, with a tentative D call TRBD2 (6 bases). Per germline, CDR1 SGHRS and CDR2 YFSETQ. V lost 0 bases and J 6 bases, leaving 10 bases between the germline ends. This CDR3 has 14 amino acids.

This clonotype appeared a few times. V usage is TRBV5-6 and J usage is TRBJ2-1, with 9 bases fitting TRBD2. Trimming took 4 bases from V and 9 from J; bases not matched to a gene: 17. Germline V gene sequence: CDR1 SGHDT, CDR2 YYEEEE. The CDR3 has 17 amino acids. The CDR3 DNA follows: TGTGCCAGCAGCCAGGGACTAGCATTGCTCCCACGGGGTGAGCAGTTCTTC. Translation: CASSQGLALLPRGEQFF.

In its sample, this clonotype was seen many times. This sequence joins TRBV2 and TRBJ2-3; 7 positions agree with TRBD2. V shed 6 bases and J 5 bases; nucleotides not matched to a gene: 8. This CDR3 contains 14 residues. Per germline, CDR1 SNHLY and CDR2 FYNNEI. CDR3 sequence (DNA): TGTGCCAGCAGGGCAAGGGAGCGGGAAGATACGCAGTATTTT. Protein product: CASRAREREDTQYF.

This rearrangement joins TRBV6-5 to TRBJ2-5, with 7 bases fitting TRBD2. This CDR3 has 18 amino acids. V shed 6 bases and J 5 bases; nucleotides not matched to a gene: 21. Germline V lookup: CDR1 MNHEY, CDR2 SVGAGI. The CDR3 region has the DNA TGTGCCAGCAGCACATTCGGGCGCGGGGGACTCAAACGGGAGACCCAGTACTTC. Encoded protein: CASSTFGRGGLKRETQYF.

This clonotype has at least ten counts. J is TRBJ2-5 and V is TRBV5-1, with D unresolved. V gave up 4 bases and J gave up 4 bases, with 8 bases separating them. The CDR3 has 12 amino acids. Germline V gene sequence: CDR1 SGHRS, CDR2 YFSETQ. CDR3 residues: CASSHRRETQYF. In nucleotides, the CDR3 is TGCGCCAGCAGCCATCGGCGAGAGACCCAGTACTTC.

This clonotype has ten or more counts. This rearrangement joins TRBV11-3 to TRBJ2-2; D gene unclear. This CDR3 spans 12 amino acids. Germline CDR1 reads SGHNT; CDR2 reads YENEEA. The V end lost 5 bases, the J end lost 6 bases, and 7 bases lay between the germline ends. CDR3 nucleotide sequence: TGTGCCAGCAGCCGACCGTCCGGGGAGCTGTTTTTT. Its translation: CASSRPSGELFF.

This clonotype was seen a handful of times. The chain employs TRBV6-5 and TRBJ2-7; D is unresolved. Trimming left V 4 bases short and J 5 bases short, with 12 bases between. Per the germline V gene, CDR1 is MNHEY and CDR2 is SVGAGI. The CDR3 consists of 13 residues. The CDR3: CASSSRSVDEQYF. The CDR3 DNA sequence: TGTGCCAGCAGTTCGCGGAGTGTTGACGAGCAGTACTTC.

Ten or more counts support this clonotype. The chain is built from TRBV6-2 or TRBV6-3 and TRBJ1-1, with D maybe TRBD1 (5 bases). The germline CDR1 and CDR2 sequences are MNHEY and SVGEGT. Trimming removed 7 bases from V and 4 bases from J, with 16 bases in between. The CDR3 is made up of 14 amino acids. CDR3 nucleotide sequence: TGTGCCAGCACCCTTCTGGGGCCTCGCACTGAAGCTTTCTTT. This sequence encodes CASTLLGPRTEAFF.

This clonotype has more than one count but fewer than ten. The chain recombines TRBV6-2 or TRBV6-3 with TRBJ1-4; possibly TRBD1 for D (6 bases). Germline V CDR1 and CDR2: MNHEY, SVGEGT. The V gene lost 6 bases and the J gene lost 7 bases, with 21 bases spanning the gap. This CDR3 contains 16 residues. CDR3 in amino acids: CASSKITGYNIEKLFF. The CDR3 nucleotides are TGTGCCAGCAGCAAAATAACAGGGTACAACATTGAAAAACTGTTTTTT.

This clonotype showed up many times. The chain has TRBV24-1 and TRBJ2-3; D is ambiguous. In germline, CDR1 is KGHDR, CDR2 SFDVKD. The CDR3 has 14 residues. Trimming removed 5 bases at V and 2 bases at J, with 10 bases between. The CDR3 DNA reads TGTGCCACCAGTGGAAGACTTAACACAGATACGCAGTATTTT. Its translation is CATSGRLNTDTQYF.

This clonotype has more than one count but fewer than ten. V and J are TRBV10-3 and TRBJ1-1, with D unresolved. Germline lookup yields CDR1 ENHRY and CDR2 SYGVKD. Trimming removed 3 bases from V and 12 bases from J, with 20 bases in between. The CDR3 is 14 residues long. The CDR3 region has the DNA TGTGCCATCAGTGAATCAGGTGCTAAGTTGGGAACTTTCTTT. Residues: CAISESGAKLGTFF.

This clonotype has ten or more counts. The gene calls are TRBV5-1 and TRBJ2-5, with D perhaps given as TRBD1 or TRBD2 (5 bases each). The CDR3 is 15 amino acids. Germline V gives CDR1 SGHRS, CDR2 YFSETQ. V lost 4 bases to trimming and J lost 5 bases, with 18 bases between them. In nucleotides, the CDR3 is TGCGCCAGCAGCGGGACCCTAGCATCGTTGGAGACCCAGTACTTC. This gives the protein CASSGTLASLETQYF.